The source of this TCR beta chain is a study of identical twins (dated by TCRdb to 2016 to 2017). Regarding the research as a whole: The study deep-sequenced TCR alpha and beta repertoires from monozygotic twins, unrelated adults of various ages and cord blood to test whether fetal clonotypes persist. To rule out contamination, the twin experiments were replicated at different times with different library preparation protocols. Broad study findings and their caveats: Recombination models systematically underestimated out-of-frame TCR alpha sharing in monozygotic twins but agreed with sharing between unrelated individuals. Because the same donors could not be followed over many years, the conclusions depended on cross-sectional statistical analysis. Invariant T cells such as MAIT and iNKT could partly confound zero-insertion analyses, although diverse VJ usage argued against such confounding for most clonotypes. Excess twin sharing in beta out-of-frame sequences was weaker because fewer shared sequences lowered the signal-to-noise ratio. Abundant cord blood beta clonotypes carried fewer insertions; young adult naive repertoires showed a weaker similar trend, while memory repertoires showed none. Compared with coincidental sharing between unrelated individuals, out-of-frame TCR alpha sequences shared between twins had an excess of sequences with low generation probability.

From the cysteine up to the phenylalanine, the CDR3 has a length of 14 residues. Only the CDR3 part of the read is kept: 42 bases, read in frame from the first base. V and J are trimmed by 2 bases and 7 bases, and the gene matches miss 4 bases of the junction. Via the germline V gene, CDR1 is MGHDK and CDR2 SYGVNS. A word on this clonotype: What antigen it recognizes has not been identified. Qualities for individual bases were not recorded, and no much larger clone is one base off.

Every donor was a healthy Caucasian. The twin cohort consisted of three pairs of female monozygotic twins, all aged 18 to 29 years. CD4+ and CD8+ T cell populations were isolated with positive isolation kits from Invitrogen. The library was generated by 5' RACE. TCRdb records Illumina HiSeq 2000 as the sequencer. Template switching introduced a universal primer binding site; the final cDNA contained a unique molecular identifier, enabling accurate counting of TCR cDNA molecules. First-strand cDNA for TCR alpha and beta chains was synthesized from specific primers in the conserved constant-segment region. To control for contamination, every cDNA library was double barcoded, receiving both a SMART-Mk sample barcode and Illumina barcodes. TruSeq adapter sequences, together with Illumina sample barcodes, were added in two successive PCR steps. TCR alpha and beta cDNA libraries were sequenced on the Illumina HiSeq platform with custom primers. As for how the authors treated the data: MiGEC processed the raw reads to extract unique molecular identifiers, while MiXCR was used to determine the CDR3 positions. For each individual, recombination models were inferred using an EM algorithm with the repgenHMM and IGoR tools. The tcR package in R was used for shared clonotype analysis, with sharing normalized by the product of cloneset sizes. To study raw recombination without the effects of thymic and clonal selection, out-of-frame nonproductive sequences were analyzed. TCRdb reanalyzed the raw reads on its own, using fastp at Q25 for trimming and MiXCR for clone calling, and kept in-frame beta chains. Rows merge per CDR3 protein into single entries with the most common DNA and genes. TCRdb, not the original authors, processed these V and J calls. This sample holds more than 400,000 distinct CDR3 sequences; roughly 15% were observed only once. The top ten constitute around 0.4% of the sample.

The same data also went into a second study, on yellow fever vaccine responses in identical twins. As that second study puts it: According to the authors, in identical twins the way T cells responded to vaccination appeared partly convergent and partly personalized. In the study, vaccine-responding T cell clones were precisely tracked in identical twins.

Sequencing used CD4+ T cells sorted from blood. The receptor was derived from a woman aged 18-30 years in good health. This chain joins TRBV25-1 to TRBJ1-2, and 10 junctional nucleotides match TRBD1. For the CDR3, the sequence is CASSEGDRGSGYTF. The nucleotides read TGTGCCAGCAGTGAAGGGGACAGGGGTAGTGGCTACACCTTC.